This entry features one T cell receptor beta chain sequence. No antigen is known for it. Produced via immunoSEQ multiplex PCR; TCRdb's table is partial and in-frame only. The sample yields roughly 120,000 clones, roughly 92% seen once. The CDR3 runs 16 residues. Trimming took off 2 bases at V and 7 bases at J, with 18 bases between the two ends. From germline, CDR1 is MDHEN and CDR2 SYDVKM. These data are taken from a study of T cell responses to AZD1222 COVID-19 vaccine. Findings of the study overall: Baseline serology detected seropositivity in only 5 to 7 AZD1222 recipients. Close to half of spike-specific TCRs reportedly recognize unmutated variant regions.

The chain carries TRBV28 and TRBJ1-5; D perhaps matches TRBD1 (5 bases). Source: peripheral blood, taken 28 days after the second AZD1222 dose. The sequence was obtained from an adult who received the AZD1222 COVID-19 vaccine. The CDR3 spells CASSLRRDPTGQPQHF. The CDR3, as DNA: TGTGCCAGCAGTTTACGCCGGGACCCAACGGGGCAGCCCCAGCATTTT.